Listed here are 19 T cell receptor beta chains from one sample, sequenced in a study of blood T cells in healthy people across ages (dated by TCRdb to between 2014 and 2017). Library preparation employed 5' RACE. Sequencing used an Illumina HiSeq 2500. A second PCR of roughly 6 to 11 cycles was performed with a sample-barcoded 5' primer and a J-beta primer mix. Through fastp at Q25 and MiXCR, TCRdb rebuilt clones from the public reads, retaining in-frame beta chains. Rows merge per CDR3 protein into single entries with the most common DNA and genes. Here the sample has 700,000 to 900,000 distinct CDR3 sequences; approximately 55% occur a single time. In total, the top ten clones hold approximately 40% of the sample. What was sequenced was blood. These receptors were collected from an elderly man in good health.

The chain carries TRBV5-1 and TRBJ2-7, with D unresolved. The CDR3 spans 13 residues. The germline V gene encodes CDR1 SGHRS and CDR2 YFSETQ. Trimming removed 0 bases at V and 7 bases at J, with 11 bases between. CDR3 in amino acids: CASSLGTIREQYF. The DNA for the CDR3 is TGCGCCAGCAGCTTGGGGACCATTCGGGAGCAGTACTTC.

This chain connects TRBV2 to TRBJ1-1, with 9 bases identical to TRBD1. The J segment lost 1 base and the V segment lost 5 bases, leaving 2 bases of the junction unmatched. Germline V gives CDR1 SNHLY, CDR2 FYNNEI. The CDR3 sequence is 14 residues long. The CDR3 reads CASSRTGANTEAFF. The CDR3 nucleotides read TGTGCCAGCAGTCGGACAGGGGCGAACACTGAAGCTTTCTTT.

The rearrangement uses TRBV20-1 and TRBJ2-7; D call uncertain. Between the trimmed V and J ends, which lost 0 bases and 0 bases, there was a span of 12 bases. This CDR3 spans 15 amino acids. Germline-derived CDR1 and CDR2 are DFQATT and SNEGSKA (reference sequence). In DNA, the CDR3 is TGCAGTGCTAGAGATCCCCAGACCTTCTCCTACGAGCAGTACTTC. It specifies CSARDPQTFSYEQYF.

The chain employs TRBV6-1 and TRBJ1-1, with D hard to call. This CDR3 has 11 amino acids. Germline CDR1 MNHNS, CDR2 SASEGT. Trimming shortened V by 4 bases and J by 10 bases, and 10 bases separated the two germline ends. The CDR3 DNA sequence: TGTGCCAGCAGTGCTGGAGGCTCAGCTTTCTTT. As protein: CASSAGGSAFF.

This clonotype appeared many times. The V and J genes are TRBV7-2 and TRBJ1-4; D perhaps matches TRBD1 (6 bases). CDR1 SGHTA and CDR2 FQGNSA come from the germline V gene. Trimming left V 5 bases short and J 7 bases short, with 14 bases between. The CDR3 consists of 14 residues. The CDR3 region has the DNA TGTGCCAGCAGCCCAGGCAGAGGGGGTGAAAAACTGTTTTTT. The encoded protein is CASSPGRGGEKLFF.

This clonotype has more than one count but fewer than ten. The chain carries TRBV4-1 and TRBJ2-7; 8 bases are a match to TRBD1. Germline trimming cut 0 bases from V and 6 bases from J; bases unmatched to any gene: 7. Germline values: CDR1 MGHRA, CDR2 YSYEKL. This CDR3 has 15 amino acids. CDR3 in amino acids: CASSQEGTGVREQYF. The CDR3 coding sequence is TGCGCCAGCAGCCAAGAGGGGACAGGAGTGCGCGAGCAGTACTTC.

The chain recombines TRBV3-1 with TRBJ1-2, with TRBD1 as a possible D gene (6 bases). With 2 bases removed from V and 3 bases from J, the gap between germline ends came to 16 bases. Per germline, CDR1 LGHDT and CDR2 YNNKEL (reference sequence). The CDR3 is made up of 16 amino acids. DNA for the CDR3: TGTGCCAGCAGCCAACTGCCCCTACAGGGTGACTATGGCTACACCTTC. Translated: CASSQLPLQGDYGYTF.

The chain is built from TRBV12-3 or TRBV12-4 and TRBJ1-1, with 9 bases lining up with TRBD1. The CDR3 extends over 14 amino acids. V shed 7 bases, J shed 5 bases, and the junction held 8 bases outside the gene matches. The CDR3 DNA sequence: TGTGCCAGCAACCCGACAGGGGGAGGAACTGAAGCTTTCTTT. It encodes CASNPTGGGTEAFF.

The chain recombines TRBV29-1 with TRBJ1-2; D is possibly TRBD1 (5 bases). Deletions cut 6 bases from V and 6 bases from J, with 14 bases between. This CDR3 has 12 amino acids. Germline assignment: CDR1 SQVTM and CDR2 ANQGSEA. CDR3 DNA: TGCAGCGTCCTCGGGGGGAGTAATGGCTACACCTTC. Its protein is CSVLGGSNGYTF.

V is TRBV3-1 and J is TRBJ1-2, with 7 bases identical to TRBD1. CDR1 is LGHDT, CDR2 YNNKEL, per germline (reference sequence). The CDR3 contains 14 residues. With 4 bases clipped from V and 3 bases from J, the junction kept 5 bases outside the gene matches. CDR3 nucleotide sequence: TGTGCCAGCAGCCGCGGACAGGACTACTATGGCTACACCTTC. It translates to CASSRGQDYYGYTF.

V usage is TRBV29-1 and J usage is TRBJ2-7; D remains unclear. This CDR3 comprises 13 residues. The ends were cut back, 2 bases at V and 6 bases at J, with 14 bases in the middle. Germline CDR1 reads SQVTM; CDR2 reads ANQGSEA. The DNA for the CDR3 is TGCAGCGTTGAACAGGCGTCGGCGTTCGAGCAGTACTTC. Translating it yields CSVEQASAFEQYF.

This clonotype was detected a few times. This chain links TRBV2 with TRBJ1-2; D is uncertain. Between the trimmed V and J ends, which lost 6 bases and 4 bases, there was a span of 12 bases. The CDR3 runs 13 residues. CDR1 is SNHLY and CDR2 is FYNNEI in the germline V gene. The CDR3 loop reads CASRDPGAYGYTF. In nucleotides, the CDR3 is TGTGCCAGCAGGGACCCCGGCGCCTATGGCTACACCTTC.

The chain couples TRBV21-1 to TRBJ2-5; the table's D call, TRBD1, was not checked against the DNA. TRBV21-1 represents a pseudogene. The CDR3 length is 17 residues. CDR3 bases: TGTGCCAGCAGCAAAGCCCGGACAGGGCCTTTTGGGGAGACCCAGTACTTC. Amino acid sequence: CASSKARTGPFGETQYF.

As DNA, the CDR3 is TGTGCCAGGGGACTTTCAGATACGCAGTATTTT. Residues: CARGLSDTQYF. The V gene is TRBV2, the J gene TRBJ2-3, with TRBD2 as a possible D gene (6 bases). The CDR3 is 11 residues long. The germline CDR1 and CDR2 sequences are SNHLY and FYNNEI. Trimming took off 9 bases at V and 4 bases at J, with 8 bases between the two ends.

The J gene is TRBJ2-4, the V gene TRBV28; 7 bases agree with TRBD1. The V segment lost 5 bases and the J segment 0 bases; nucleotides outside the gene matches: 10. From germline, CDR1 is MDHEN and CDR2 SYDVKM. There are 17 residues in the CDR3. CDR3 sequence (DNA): TGTGCCAGCAGTCTATTGACAGGGAACTTAGCCAAAAACATTCAGTACTTC. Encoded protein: CASSLLTGNLAKNIQYF.

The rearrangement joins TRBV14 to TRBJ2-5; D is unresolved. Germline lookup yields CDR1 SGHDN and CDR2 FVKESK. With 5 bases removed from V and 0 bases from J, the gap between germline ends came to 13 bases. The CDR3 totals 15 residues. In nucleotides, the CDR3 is TGTGCCAGCAGCTTCGGACGGAATTACCAAGAGACCCAGTACTTC. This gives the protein CASSFGRNYQETQYF.

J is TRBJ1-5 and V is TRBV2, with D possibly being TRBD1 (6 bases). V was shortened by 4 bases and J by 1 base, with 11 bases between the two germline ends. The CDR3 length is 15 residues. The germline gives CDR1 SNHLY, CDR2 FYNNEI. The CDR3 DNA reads TGTGCCAGCAGTGGACAGGCCGGAAGCAATCAGCCCCAGCATTTT. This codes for CASSGQAGSNQPQHF.

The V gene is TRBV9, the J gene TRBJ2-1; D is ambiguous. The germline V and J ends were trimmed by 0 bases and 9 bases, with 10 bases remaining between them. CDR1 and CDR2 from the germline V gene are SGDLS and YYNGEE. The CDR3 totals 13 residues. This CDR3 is CASSVDGKGEQFF. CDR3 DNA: TGTGCCAGCAGCGTAGATGGGAAGGGTGAGCAGTTCTTC.

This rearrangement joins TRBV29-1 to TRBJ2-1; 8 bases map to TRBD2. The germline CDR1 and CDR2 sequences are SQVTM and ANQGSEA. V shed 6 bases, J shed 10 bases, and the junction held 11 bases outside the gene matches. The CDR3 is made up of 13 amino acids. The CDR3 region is CSVLVAGPQEQFF. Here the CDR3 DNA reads TGCAGCGTGTTGGTAGCGGGGCCTCAGGAGCAGTTCTTC.